This T cell receptor beta chain is drawn from a study of cytotoxic CD8 clonotypes in ibrutinib-treated CLL. On the study more broadly: Mean per-sample yields comprised 255,043 productive templates and approximately 97,000 productive rearrangements.

V was pared by 5 bases and J by 5 bases, with 8 bases of the junction left unmatched. The germline gives CDR1 SGHTA, CDR2 FQGNSA. This CDR3 region has 15 residues. This clone was recorded once. What it binds is unknown. Profiling relied on immunoSEQ multiplex PCR, and the TCRdb table lists in-frame clones only, not all of them. The table has about 22,000 clones, about 75% seen once. Broader study findings: Shared public clonotypes were rare, and on treatment they either got smaller or stayed the same. Sample timing was unmatched between remission and later-progressing patients; lymph nodes unstudied.

This clonotype originated in a human donor with chronic lymphocytic leukemia. This sequence joins TRBV7-2 and TRBJ2-5; 10 nucleotides line up with TRBD2. The sequenced sample was PBMCs, obtained before ibrutinib treatment. The CDR3 region has the DNA TGTGCCAGCAGCCCTAATAGCGGGAGGATGGAGACCCAGTACTTC. Translation gives CASSPNSGRMETQYF.